The 8 T cell receptor beta chains below were found in one sample sequenced in a study of blood T cell repertoires in COVID-19. Assay: immunoSEQ multiplex PCR; the TCRdb copy retains only in-frame clones and omits some. The table shows a few hundred thousand clones, with 80% to 90% occurring only once. The material sequenced was peripheral blood. The receptors come from a woman aged 45-65 years with acute or convalescent COVID-19.

The chain is built from TRBV28 and TRBJ2-2; no clear D gene. This CDR3 comprises 14 residues. V was trimmed by 2 bases and J by 5 bases, leaving 9 bases between them. Germline assignment: CDR1 MDHEN and CDR2 SYDVKM. CDR3 sequence: CASSLGQTTGELFF. The CDR3 bases are TGTGCCAGCAGTTTAGGGCAGACAACCGGGGAGCTGTTTTTT.

The rearrangement links TRBV18 to TRBJ1-2, with unresolved D. The CDR3 contains 15 residues. V lost 3 bases to trimming and J lost 1 base, with 12 bases between them. Germline assignment: CDR1 KGHSH and CDR2 LQKENI. The DNA for the CDR3 is TGTGCCAGCTCACCCTCGTTACAGCTTAACTATGGCTACACCTTC. Translated: CASSPSLQLNYGYTF.

The chain carries TRBV12-1 and TRBJ2-6; the DNA was not compared with TRBD2, the D call given in the table. TRBV12-1 counts as a pseudogene. This CDR3 spans 16 amino acids. The CDR3 DNA reads as TGTGCCAGCAGCTTTCCCAAGCGGCGGGGGGCCAACGTCCTGACTTTC. Its translation: CASSFPKRRGANVLTF.

The CDR3 nucleotides read TGTGCCACCAGTGATGCCCTCGGGACAGCTTATTGGGGCTACACCTTC. Protein product: CATSDALGTAYWGYTF. The V gene is TRBV24-1, the J gene TRBJ1-2; 7 bases align to TRBD1. CDR1 and CDR2 from the germline V gene are KGHDR and SFDVKD. The CDR3 is 16 residues long. Trimming cost V 3 bases and J 8 bases; bases outside gene matches: 14.

The V and J genes are TRBV5-1 and TRBJ2-1, with a tentative D call TRBD2 (5 bases). In germline, CDR1 is SGHRS, CDR2 YFSETQ. This CDR3 comprises 16 residues. Trimming stripped 3 bases from V and 2 bases from J, with 15 bases between. The CDR3 sequence: CASSSGPPGAYNEQFF. CDR3 sequence (DNA): TGCGCCAGCAGCTCAGGACCTCCCGGGGCCTACAATGAGCAGTTCTTC. The whole variable domain, filled in from reference TRBV5-1 and TRBJ2-1, reads KAGVTQTPRYLIKTRGQQVTLSCSPISGHRSVSWYQQTPGQGLQFLFEYFSETQRNKGNFPGRFSGRQFSNSRSEMNVSTLELGDSALYLCASSSGPPGAYNEQFFGPGTRLTVL.

The V call is TRBV9, the J call TRBJ2-1; possible D gene TRBD2, 5 bases. Trimming removed 0 bases at V and 16 bases at J, with 20 bases between. Germline lookup yields CDR1 SGDLS and CDR2 YYNGEE. CDR3 length: 14 amino acids. The CDR3 DNA reads TGTGCCAGCAGCGTAGACGGACTGGGGATCTTTCAATTCTTC. Translated: CASSVDGLGIFQFF. The full variable domain, rest sourced from reference TRBV9 and TRBJ2-1, is DSGVTQTPKHLITATGQRVTLRCSPRSGDLSVYWYQQSLDQGLQFLIQYYNGEERAKGNILERFSAQQFPDLHSELNLSSLELGDSALYFCASSVDGLGIFQFFGPGTRLTVL.

V gene TRBV3-1 (or the pseudogene TRBV3-2) combines with J gene TRBJ2-7; TRBD2 agrees at 7 bases. This CDR3 contains 15 residues. Germline CDR1 LGHDT, CDR2 YNNKEL (reference sequence). V lost 4 bases, J lost 4 bases, and 10 bases stayed unmatched. CDR3 sequence (DNA): TGTGCCAGCAGCCCATTTATTTCGGGACTATACGAGCAGTACTTC. This gives the protein CASSPFISGLYEQYF.

CDR3 amino acids: CASSTSVLNYGYTF. In DNA form, the CDR3 reads TGTGCCAGCAGCACGTCAGTATTGAACTATGGCTACACCTTC. The gene calls are TRBV28 and TRBJ1-2; D ambiguous. The CDR3 has 14 residues. Trimming removed 6 bases at V and 2 bases at J, with 13 bases between. From germline, CDR1 is MDHEN and CDR2 SYDVKM.